The source of this T cell receptor (beta chain) is a study of blood T cell repertoires in COVID-19. Study-wide context: T cells, B-cell-depleted T cells, or PBMCs provided the cDNA or gDNA that served as material.

The length of the CDR3 is 15 residues. CDR1 MNHEY and CDR2 SMNVEV come from the germline V gene (reference sequence). V lost 6 bases and J lost 4; bases outside the gene matches: 9. Across about two dozen US areas, participants ranged in age from 18 to 89 years. In the source study's methods: Reference gene primer amplification gave estimated nucleated cell counts. Data came from immunoSEQ multiplex PCR; TCRdb stores just in-frame clones and leaves some out. The V and J calls and the clone size are those of that table, but D and trimming were determined from the DNA. Here the sample spans a few hundred thousand clones, around 90% being singletons.

The J gene is TRBJ2-1, the V gene TRBV27; 7 positions agree with TRBD2. The sample taken for sequencing was PBMCs or T cells enriched from blood (not recorded which). The TCR sequence derives from a young man who had been exposed to COVID-19. The CDR3 here is CASSPRGGEYNEQFF. In DNA, the CDR3 is TGTGCCAGCAGCCCCCGCGGGGGAGAATACAATGAGCAGTTCTTC.